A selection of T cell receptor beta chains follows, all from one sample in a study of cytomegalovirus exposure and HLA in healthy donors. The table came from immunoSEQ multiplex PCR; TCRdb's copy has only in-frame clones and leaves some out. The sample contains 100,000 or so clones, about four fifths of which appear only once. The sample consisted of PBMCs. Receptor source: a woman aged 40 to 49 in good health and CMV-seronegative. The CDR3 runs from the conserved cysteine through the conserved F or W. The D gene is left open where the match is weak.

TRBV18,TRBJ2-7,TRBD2,TGTGCCAGCTCACCACCGGGACTAGCCTTTAGCGAGCAGTACTTC,CASSPPGLAFSEQYF
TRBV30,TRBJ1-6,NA,TGTGCCTGGAGTCAGGGGAAAGGACCGAATTCACCCCTCCACTTT,CAWSQGKGPNSPLHF
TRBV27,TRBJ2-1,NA,TGTGCCAGCAGTTTTAGGAGGAATGGCAATGAGCAGTTCTTC,CASSFRRNGNEQFF
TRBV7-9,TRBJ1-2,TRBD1,TGTTCCAGCAGCCCGCTCAGTCCCGGGACAGGAAGCTATGGCTACACCTTC,CSSSPLSPGTGSYGYTF
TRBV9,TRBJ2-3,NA,TGTGCCAGCAGCGTCGAACCCACATTTCTCACGCAGTATTTT,CASSVEPTFLTQYF
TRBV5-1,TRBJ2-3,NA,TGCGCCAGCAGCGATCCGGGGACAGATACGCAGTATTTT,CASSDPGTDTQYF
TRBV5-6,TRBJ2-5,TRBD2,TGTGCCAGCAGCTTGTTGACGGGGGGGTACCAAGAGACCCAGTACTTC,CASSLLTGGYQETQYF
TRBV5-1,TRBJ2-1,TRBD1,TGCGCCAGCAGCTGGGGGACAGGGGGAAACAATGAGCAGTTCTTC,CASSWGTGGNNEQFF
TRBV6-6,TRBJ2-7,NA,TGTGCCAGCAGTCCCTCCTTGAGCTCCTACGAGCAGTACTTC,CASSPSLSSYEQYF
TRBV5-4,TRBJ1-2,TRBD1,TGTGCCAGCAGCCTCACCGGGACAGGGGTTGGCTACACCTTC,CASSLTGTGVGYTF